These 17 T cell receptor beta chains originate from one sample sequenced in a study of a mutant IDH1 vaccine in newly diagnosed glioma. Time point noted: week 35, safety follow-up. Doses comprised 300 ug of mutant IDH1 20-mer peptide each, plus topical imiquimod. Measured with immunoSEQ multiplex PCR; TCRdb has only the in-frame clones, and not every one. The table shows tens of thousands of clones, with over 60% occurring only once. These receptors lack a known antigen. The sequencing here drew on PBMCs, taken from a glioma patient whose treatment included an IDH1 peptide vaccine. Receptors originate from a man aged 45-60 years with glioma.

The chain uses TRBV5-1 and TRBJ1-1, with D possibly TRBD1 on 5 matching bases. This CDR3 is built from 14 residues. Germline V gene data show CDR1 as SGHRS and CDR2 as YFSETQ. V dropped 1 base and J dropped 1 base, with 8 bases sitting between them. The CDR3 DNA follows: TGCGCCAGCAGCTTGAGCAGGGAGAACACTGAAGCTTTCTTT. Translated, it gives CASSLSRENTEAFF. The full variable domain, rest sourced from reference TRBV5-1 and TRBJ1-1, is KAGVTQTPRYLIKTRGQQVTLSCSPISGHRSVSWYQQTPGQGLQFLFEYFSETQRNKGNFPGRFSGRQFSNSRSEMNVSTLELGDSALYLCASSLSRENTEAFFGQGTRLTVV.

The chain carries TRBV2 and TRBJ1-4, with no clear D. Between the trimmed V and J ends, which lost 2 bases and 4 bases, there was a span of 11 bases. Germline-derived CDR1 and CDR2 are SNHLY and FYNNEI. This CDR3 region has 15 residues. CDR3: CASSEIIQYNEKLFF. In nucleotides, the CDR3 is TGTGCCAGCAGTGAAATTATTCAGTATAATGAAAAACTGTTTTTT.

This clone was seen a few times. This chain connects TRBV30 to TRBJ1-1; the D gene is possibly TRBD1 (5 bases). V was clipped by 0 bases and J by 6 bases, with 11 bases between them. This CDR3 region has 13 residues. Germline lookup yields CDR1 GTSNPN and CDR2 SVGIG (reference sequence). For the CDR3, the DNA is TGTGCCTGGAGTGTAGCCTCGGGGGCTGAAGCTTTCTTT. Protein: CAWSVASGAEAFF. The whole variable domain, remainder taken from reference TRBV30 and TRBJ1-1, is SQTIHQWPATLVQPVGSPLSLECTVEGTSNPNLYWYRQAAGRGLQLLFYSVGIGQISSEVPQNLSASRPQDRQFILSSKKLLLSDSGFYLCAWSVASGAEAFFGQGTRLTVV.

CDR3 nucleotide sequence: TGCGCCAGCGGGGACATATCCTACGAGCAGTACTTC. As protein: CASGDISYEQYF. This rearrangement joins TRBV5-1 to TRBJ2-7; tentatively, D is TRBD1 (6 bases). The CDR3 loop spans 12 amino acids. V was trimmed by 7 bases and J by 1 base, leaving 9 bases between them. In germline, CDR1 is SGHRS, CDR2 YFSETQ.

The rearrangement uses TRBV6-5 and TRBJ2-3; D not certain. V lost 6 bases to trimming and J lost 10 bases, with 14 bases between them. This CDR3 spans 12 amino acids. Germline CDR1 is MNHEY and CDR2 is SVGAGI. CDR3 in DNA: TGTGCCAGCAGAGGCGAGAACTATGCGCAGTATTTT. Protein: CASRGENYAQYF.

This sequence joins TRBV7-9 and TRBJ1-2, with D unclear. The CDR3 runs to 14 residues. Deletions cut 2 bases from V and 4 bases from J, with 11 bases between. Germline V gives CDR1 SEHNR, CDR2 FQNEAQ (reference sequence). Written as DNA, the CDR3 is TGTGCCAGCAGCTTACCGGGCCTACCCTATGGCTACACCTTC. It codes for CASSLPGLPYGYTF.

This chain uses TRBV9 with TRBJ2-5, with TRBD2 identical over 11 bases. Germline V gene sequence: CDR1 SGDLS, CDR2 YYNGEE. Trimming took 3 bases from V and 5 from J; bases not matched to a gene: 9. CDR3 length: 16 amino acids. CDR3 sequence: CASSETSGIRSETQYF. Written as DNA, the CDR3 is TGTGCCAGCAGCGAGACTAGCGGGATAAGGTCGGAGACCCAGTACTTC.

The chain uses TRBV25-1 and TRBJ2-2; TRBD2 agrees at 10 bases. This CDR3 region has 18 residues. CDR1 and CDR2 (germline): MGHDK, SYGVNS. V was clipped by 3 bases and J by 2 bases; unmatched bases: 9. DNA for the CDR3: TGTGCCAGCAGTGATAGTACTGGACTAGCGGATAACACCGGGGAGCTGTTTTTT. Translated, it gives CASSDSTGLADNTGELFF.

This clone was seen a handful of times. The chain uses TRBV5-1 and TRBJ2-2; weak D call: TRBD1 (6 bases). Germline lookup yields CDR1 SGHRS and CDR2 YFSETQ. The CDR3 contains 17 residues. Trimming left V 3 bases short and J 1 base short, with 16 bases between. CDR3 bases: TGCGCCAGCAGCTCCGGACAGCCCTCAAAGAACACCGGGGAGCTGTTTTTT. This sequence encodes CASSSGQPSKNTGELFF. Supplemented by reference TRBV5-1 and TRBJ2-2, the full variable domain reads KAGVTQTPRYLIKTRGQQVTLSCSPISGHRSVSWYQQTPGQGLQFLFEYFSETQRNKGNFPGRFSGRQFSNSRSEMNVSTLELGDSALYLCASSSGQPSKNTGELFFGEGSRLTVL.

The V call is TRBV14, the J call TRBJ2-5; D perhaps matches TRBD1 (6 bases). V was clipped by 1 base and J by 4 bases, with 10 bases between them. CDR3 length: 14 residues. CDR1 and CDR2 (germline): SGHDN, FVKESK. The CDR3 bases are TGTGCCAGCAGCCAAGTGGCAGGGGTAGAGACCCAGTACTTC. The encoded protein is CASSQVAGVETQYF.

CDR3 region: CASSLSQGSETQYF. The DNA for the CDR3 is TGTGCCAGCAGCTTATCACAGGGGTCAGAGACCCAGTACTTC. The chain links TRBV5-6 to TRBJ2-5; 7 nucleotides line up with TRBD1. J lost 4 bases, V lost 2 bases, and 5 bases had no gene match. Germline V gene data show CDR1 as SGHDT and CDR2 as YYEEEE. CDR3 size: 14 residues.

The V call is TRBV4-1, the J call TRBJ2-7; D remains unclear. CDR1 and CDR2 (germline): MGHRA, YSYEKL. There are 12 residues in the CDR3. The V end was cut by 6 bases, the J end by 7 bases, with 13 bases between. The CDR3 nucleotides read TGCGCCAGCAGTCCCAGTGGGTTGGAGCAGTACTTC. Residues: CASSPSGLEQYF.

CDR3 loop: CASSPQRQETQYF. The CDR3 nucleotides are TGTGCCAGCAGCCCACAGAGACAAGAGACCCAGTACTTC. The V call is TRBV11-1, the J call TRBJ2-5; unclear D gene. CDR3 length: 13 residues. CDR1 is SGHAT, CDR2 FQDESV, per germline (reference sequence). Trimming stripped 5 bases from V and 2 bases from J, with 9 bases between.

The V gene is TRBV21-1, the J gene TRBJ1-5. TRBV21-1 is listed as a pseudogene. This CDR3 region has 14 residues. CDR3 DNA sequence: TGTGCCAGCAGCACCCGTAAGGCCGATCAGCCCCAGCATTTT. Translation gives CASSTRKADQPQHF.

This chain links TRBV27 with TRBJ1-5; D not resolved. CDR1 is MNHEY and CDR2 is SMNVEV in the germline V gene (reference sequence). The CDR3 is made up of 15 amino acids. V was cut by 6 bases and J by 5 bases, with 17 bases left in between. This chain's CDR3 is CASSLVPRNYQPQHF. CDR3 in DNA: TGTGCCAGCAGCCTAGTACCTAGGAACTATCAGCCCCAGCATTTT.

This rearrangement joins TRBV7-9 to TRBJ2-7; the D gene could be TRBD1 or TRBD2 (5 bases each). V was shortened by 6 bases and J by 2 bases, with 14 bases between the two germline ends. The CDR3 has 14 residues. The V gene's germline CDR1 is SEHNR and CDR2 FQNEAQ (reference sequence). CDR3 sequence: CASSPPRDPYEQYF. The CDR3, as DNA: TGTGCCAGCAGTCCCCCCAGGGACCCCTACGAGCAGTACTTC.

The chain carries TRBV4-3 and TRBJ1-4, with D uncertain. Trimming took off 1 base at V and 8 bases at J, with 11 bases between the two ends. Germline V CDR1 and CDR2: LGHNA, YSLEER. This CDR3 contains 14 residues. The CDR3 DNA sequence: TGCGCCAGCAGCCAAGGCATCTCGAGCGAAAAACTGTTTTTT. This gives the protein CASSQGISSEKLFF.